In this sample, the clone carrying this T cell receptor (beta chain) turned up many times. The source of the sample is a study of molecular identifiers for immune sequencing clone quantification. Libraries of bulk TCR were made by previously described methods (with listed TCR primers). TCRdb processed the PCR reads anew with MiXCR; each CDR3 protein has one entry. The table lists more than 300,000 distinct CDR3 sequences, about a fifth of them singletons. The germline CDR1 and CDR2 sequences are SGHVS and FNYEAQ. The length of the CDR3 is 13 residues. With 5 bases removed from V and 7 bases from J, the gap between germline ends came to 15 bases.

This TCR was sampled from a human donor in good health. Some libraries in this study had Jurkat cell RNA spiked in. This chain links TRBV7-6 with TRBJ2-7; D is tentatively TRBD1 or TRBD2 (7 bases each). Material: naive CD8+ T cells from blood, with Jurkat cell RNA spiked in. Subset meaning: FACS-sorted CD8+CD4-CCR7+CD45RA+ naive T cells. CDR3 loop: CASSAPGGDEQYF. DNA for the CDR3: TGTGCCAGCAGCGCACCAGGGGGGGATGAGCAGTACTTC.